In its sample, the clone carrying this T cell receptor (beta chain) was seen many times. Germline values: CDR1 SEHNR, CDR2 FQNEAQ (reference sequence). This CDR3 is built from 14 residues. Trimming shortened V by 1 base and J by 3 bases, and 10 bases separated the two germline ends. TCRdb analysed the 5' RACE reads with MiXCR anew, one entry per CDR3 protein. The sample lists some 37,000 distinct CDR3 sequences, about a tenth occurring once. This sample is part of a study of neurological immune-mediated disorders. Sequenced sample: PBMCs. The rearrangement links TRBV7-9 to TRBJ2-7; the D gene could be TRBD1 or TRBD2 (5 bases each). This TCR came from a woman younger than 45 with HTLV-1-associated myelopathy (HAM/TSP). CDR3 sequence (DNA): TGTGCCAGCAGCTTAGGGGGACCGCTCTACGAGCAGTACTTC. The encoded protein is CASSLGGPLYEQYF.